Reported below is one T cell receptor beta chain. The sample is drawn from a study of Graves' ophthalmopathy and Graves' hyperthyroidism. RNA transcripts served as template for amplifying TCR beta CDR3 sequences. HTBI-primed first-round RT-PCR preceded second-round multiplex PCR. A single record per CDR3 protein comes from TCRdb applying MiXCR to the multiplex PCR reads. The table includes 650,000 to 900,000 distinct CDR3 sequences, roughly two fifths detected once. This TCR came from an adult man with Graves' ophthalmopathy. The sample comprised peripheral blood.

CDR3 nucleotide sequence: TGCAGCGTTGAAGTTAGCGGGGGGACCGGGGAGCTGTTTTTT. This translates into CSVEVSGGTGELFF. The J gene is TRBJ2-2, the V gene TRBV29-1; 10 positions agree with TRBD2. The V gene's germline CDR1 is SQVTM and CDR2 ANQGSEA. There are 14 residues in the CDR3. V shed 1 base, J shed 5 bases, and the junction held 1 base outside the gene matches.